The source of this T cell receptor (beta chain) is a study of shared clonotypes between healthy human individuals. On this clone: What it binds is unknown.

The method was immunoSEQ multiplex PCR; TCRdb's version includes in-frame clones alone and lacks a portion of them. Of about 510,000 clones in the sample, almost 97% are singletons; the top ten hold under 0.06%. General study results and limits: Clonotype sharing among donors was thought likely to change with sequencing depth. The four-donor shared clonotypes exceeded non-shared clonotypes in generation probability, with non-shared ones scoring lower.

Every one of the donors was a Caucasian adult that lived in Nashville, Tennessee. This receptor was obtained from a woman aged 25-40 years in good health. Sequencing was done on a sample of naive CD4+ T cells sorted from blood. Subset described: CD45RA+ positively selected.

CDR3 DNA: TGTGCCAGCAGTCGAACCGGAAAGGGTGGTGGCTACACCTTC. Its protein is CASSRTGKGGGYTF. The V and J genes are TRBV6-5 and TRBJ1-2; D not certain. CDR1 is MNHEY, CDR2 SVGAGI, per germline. Trimming took 5 bases from V and 7 from J, leaving 17 bases between them. The CDR3 has 14 residues.